This T cell receptor (beta chain) appears in the sequencing data of a study of T cell repertoires in cytomegalovirus infection. Whole-study results and caveats: People with CMV and the relevant HLA were identified by cumulative public TCR beta family frequency.

This CDR3 has 12 residues. V lost 4 bases to trimming and J lost 5 bases, with 5 bases between them. The germline V gene has CDR1 SGHTA and CDR2 FQGNSA. Notes on this clonotype: Antigen specificity is unknown.

TCRdb re-called the reads with MiXCR, one entry per CDR3 protein. The profile covers approximately 250,000 distinct CDR3 sequences, with about 12% appearing a single time and 1.5% to 2% taken by the ten largest. The chain employs TRBV7-2 and TRBJ1-4, with no clear D. The clonotype was recovered from a human donor in good health (CMV status not recorded). Some clones in this sample may be carry-over from other donors' samples. Sequenced: PBMCs. CDR3 coding DNA: TGTGCCAGCAGCTCCCCGAATGAAAAACTGTTTTTT. Translation gives CASSSPNEKLFF.